The 12 T cell receptor beta chains below were found in one sample sequenced in a study of blood T cells in healthy people across ages. The use of a sample-barcoded 5' primer and a J-beta primer mix characterized a second PCR of about 6 to 11 cycles. In TCRdb, the 5' RACE reads were re-called with MiXCR into one record per CDR3 protein. This sample carries about 970,000 distinct CDR3 sequences, just over 50% of them seen once, and the ten largest clones take 20% to 25%. Input material: blood. Receptors originate from a woman aged 60-70 years in good health.

CDR3 coding DNA: TGTGCCAGCAGCTCTATGGCGGGAGGTGCAGATACGCAGTATTTT. Amino acids: CASSSMAGGADTQYF. The gene calls are TRBV7-7 and TRBJ2-3; 8 nucleotides align to TRBD2. The CDR3 totals 15 residues. The J segment lost 4 bases and the V segment lost 4 bases, leaving 7 bases of the junction unmatched. Germline V gene sequence: CDR1 SSHAT, CDR2 FNYEAQ (reference sequence).

This clonotype was observed a few times. The CDR3 bases are TGTGCCATATCAAGGGAGGGCACAGATACGCAGTATTTT. Translation gives CAISREGTDTQYF. The chain has TRBV10-3 and TRBJ2-3; possibly TRBD2 for D (6 bases). Germline lookup yields CDR1 ENHRY and CDR2 SYGVKD. Trimming pared 9 bases from V and 1 base from J, leaving 11 bases between. The CDR3 length is 13 residues.

As concerns this clonotype: Its ends do not fully match the called genes, so a read error is possible. The chain is built from TRBV29-1 and TRBJ1-2; D possibly corresponds to TRBD1 (5 bases). CDR1 and CDR2 from the germline V gene are SQVTM and ANQGSEA. The CDR3 is made up of 13 amino acids. CDR3: CSVEGDSVYGYTF. The CDR3 bases are TGCAGCGTGGAAGGTGACAGTGTGTATGGCTACACCTTC.

This clonotype was seen only a few times. This rearrangement joins TRBV20-1 to TRBJ2-7; D may be TRBD2 (5 bases). Germline CDR1 DFQATT, CDR2 SNEGSKA (reference sequence). V lost 6 bases, J lost 2 bases, and 14 bases lay in between. The CDR3 has 13 residues. In nucleotides, the CDR3 is TGCAGTGCAAAGCGGCCGGGCACCTACGAGCAGTACTTC. Its protein product is CSAKRPGTYEQYF.

This clonotype was counted between two and nine times. The gene calls are TRBV20-1 and TRBJ2-5; D is possibly TRBD2 (8 bases). CDR1 is DFQATT, CDR2 SNEGSKA, per germline (reference sequence). The CDR3 has 16 amino acids. Trimming left V 6 bases short and J 1 base short, with 21 bases between. The CDR3 region is CSAELSGTVLQETQYF. The DNA for the CDR3 is TGCAGTGCAGAGCTTAGCGGGACAGTACTCCAAGAGACCCAGTACTTC.

This chain joins TRBV12-3 or TRBV12-4 and TRBJ2-1, with 16 bases matching TRBD2. The CDR3 loop spans 19 amino acids. J lost 5 bases, V lost 6 bases, and 13 bases had no gene match. Written as DNA, the CDR3 is TGTGCCAGCAGCAGTCCCGGGACTAGCGGGAGGGCCAGGGACAATGAGCAGTTCTTC. Translating gives CASSSPGTSGRARDNEQFF.

This clonotype was detected a few times. This chain links TRBV28 with TRBJ1-5; D gene uncertain. The CDR3 has 16 residues. CDR1 and CDR2 (germline): MDHEN, SYDVKM. V was cut by 0 bases and J by 1 base, with 10 bases left in between. The CDR3: CASSLWRAESNQPQHF. The CDR3 DNA reads as TGTGCCAGCAGTTTATGGCGGGCAGAAAGCAATCAGCCCCAGCATTTT.

The rearrangement links TRBV12-3 or TRBV12-4 to TRBJ2-4; TRBD2 matches 8 bases. The DNA end is a closer match to TRBJ2-7, so the J assignment may be wrong. The CDR3 is 14 residues long. The CDR3 sequence is CASSPQAGVGEQYF. The CDR3 region has the DNA TGTGCCAGCAGTCCCCAAGCGGGAGTGGGCGAGCAGTACTTC.

In the case of this clonotype: A much larger clone is a single base away; this may be a read error. The chain employs TRBV6-1 and TRBJ2-3, with 9 bases fitting TRBD2. The CDR3 totals 12 residues. Losses at the gene ends were 7 bases for V and 5 bases for J; bases not matched to a gene: 1. Per germline, CDR1 MNHNS and CDR2 SASEGT. The CDR3 region has the DNA TGTGCCAGCAAACTAGCGGGAGATACGCAGTATTTT. As protein: CASKLAGDTQYF.

This clonotype was seen more than once but under ten times. The rearrangement joins TRBV5-1 to TRBJ2-1, with D perhaps matching TRBD2 (6 bases). The CDR3 contains 19 residues. The germline V gene encodes CDR1 SGHRS and CDR2 YFSETQ. V gave up 0 bases and J gave up 4 bases, with 23 bases separating them. CDR3 in DNA: TGCGCCAGCAGCTTGGGGGGTGTGCGGGGAAGTACTCTATACAATGAGCAGTTCTTC. This encodes CASSLGGVRGSTLYNEQFF.

The chain joins TRBV30 to TRBJ1-2, with a possible D match to TRBD1 (5 bases). Per the germline V gene, CDR1 is GTSNPN and CDR2 is SVGIG (reference sequence). This CDR3 comprises 14 residues. The V end lost 6 bases, the J end lost 5 bases, and 19 bases lay between the germline ends. The CDR3 region is CACLDPGTSYGYTF. The DNA for the CDR3 is TGTGCCTGCCTAGACCCCGGGACTTCTTATGGCTACACCTTC.

The rearrangement uses TRBV5-1 and TRBJ2-7, with D possibly TRBD2 on 6 matching bases. CDR3 size: 16 residues. Looked up from germline, CDR1 is SGHRS and CDR2 is YFSETQ. Trimming stripped 0 bases from V and 0 bases from J, with 13 bases between. This CDR3 reads CASSLVPSDSSYEQYF. CDR3 DNA: TGCGCCAGCAGCTTGGTCCCTAGCGATAGCTCCTACGAGCAGTACTTC. Using reference TRBV5-1 and TRBJ2-7 for the parts outside the CDR3, the full variable domain is KAGVTQTPRYLIKTRGQQVTLSCSPISGHRSVSWYQQTPGQGLQFLFEYFSETQRNKGNFPGRFSGRQFSNSRSEMNVSTLELGDSALYLCASSLVPSDSSYEQYFGPGTRLTVT.